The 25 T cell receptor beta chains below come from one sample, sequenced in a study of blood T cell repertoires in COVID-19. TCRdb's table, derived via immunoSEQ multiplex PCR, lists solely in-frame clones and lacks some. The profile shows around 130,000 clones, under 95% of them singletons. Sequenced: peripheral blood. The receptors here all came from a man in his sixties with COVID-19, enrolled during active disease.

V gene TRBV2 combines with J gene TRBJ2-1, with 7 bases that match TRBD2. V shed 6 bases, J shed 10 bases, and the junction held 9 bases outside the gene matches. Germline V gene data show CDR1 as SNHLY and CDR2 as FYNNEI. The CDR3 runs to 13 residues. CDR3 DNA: TGTGCCAGCAGCGCCTTGAGGCGGGAGGAGCAGTTCTTC. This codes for CASSALRREEQFF.

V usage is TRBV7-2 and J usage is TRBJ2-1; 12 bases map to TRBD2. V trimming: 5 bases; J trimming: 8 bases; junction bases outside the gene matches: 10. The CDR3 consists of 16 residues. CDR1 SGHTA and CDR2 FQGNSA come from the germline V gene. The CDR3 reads CASSDPTSGSMDEQFF. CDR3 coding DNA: TGTGCCAGCAGCGACCCGACTAGCGGGAGTATGGATGAGCAGTTCTTC.

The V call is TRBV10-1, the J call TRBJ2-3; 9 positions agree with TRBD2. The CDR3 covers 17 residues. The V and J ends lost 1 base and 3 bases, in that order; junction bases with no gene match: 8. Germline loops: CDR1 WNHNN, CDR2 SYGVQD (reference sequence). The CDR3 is CASSELLAGMGTDTQYF. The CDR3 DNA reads TGCGCCAGCAGTGAGTTGCTAGCGGGGATGGGGACAGATACGCAGTATTTT.

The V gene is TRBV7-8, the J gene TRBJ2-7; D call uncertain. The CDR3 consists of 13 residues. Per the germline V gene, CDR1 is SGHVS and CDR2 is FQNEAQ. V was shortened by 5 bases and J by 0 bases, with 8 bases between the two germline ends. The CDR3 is CASSPEHSYEQYF. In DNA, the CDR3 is TGTGCCAGCAGCCCCGAGCACTCCTACGAGCAGTACTTC.

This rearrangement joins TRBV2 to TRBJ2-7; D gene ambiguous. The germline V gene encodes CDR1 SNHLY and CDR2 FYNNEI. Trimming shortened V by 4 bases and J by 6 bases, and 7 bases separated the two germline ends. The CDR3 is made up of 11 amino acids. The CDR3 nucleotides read TGTGCCAGCAGTGGGGCAGGCGAGCAGTACTTC. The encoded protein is CASSGAGEQYF.

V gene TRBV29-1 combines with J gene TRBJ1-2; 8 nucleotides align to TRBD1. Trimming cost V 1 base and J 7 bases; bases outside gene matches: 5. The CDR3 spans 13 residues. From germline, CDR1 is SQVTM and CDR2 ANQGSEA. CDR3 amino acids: CSVEVTGGGGYTF. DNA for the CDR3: TGCAGCGTTGAAGTTACAGGGGGAGGTGGCTACACCTTC.

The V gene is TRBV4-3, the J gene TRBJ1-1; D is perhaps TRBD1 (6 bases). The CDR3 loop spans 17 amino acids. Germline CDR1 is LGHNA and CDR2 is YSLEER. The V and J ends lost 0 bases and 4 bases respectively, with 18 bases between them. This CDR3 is CASSQDGGGRGSTEAFF. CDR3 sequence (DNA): TGCGCCAGCAGCCAAGATGGGGGGGGGCGAGGGAGCACTGAAGCTTTCTTT.

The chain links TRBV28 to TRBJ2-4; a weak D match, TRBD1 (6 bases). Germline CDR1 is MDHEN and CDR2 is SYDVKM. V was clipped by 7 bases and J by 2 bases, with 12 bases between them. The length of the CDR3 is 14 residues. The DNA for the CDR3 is TGTGCCAGCACCTTACAGGGATCCAAAAACATTCAGTACTTC. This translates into CASTLQGSKNIQYF.

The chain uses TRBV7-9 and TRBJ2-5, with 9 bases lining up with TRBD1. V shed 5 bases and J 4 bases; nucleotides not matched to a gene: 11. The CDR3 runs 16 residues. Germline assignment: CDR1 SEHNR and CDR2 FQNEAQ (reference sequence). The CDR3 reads CASSRELQGAGETQYF. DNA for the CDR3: TGTGCCAGCAGCCGCGAGCTACAGGGGGCTGGAGAGACCCAGTACTTC.

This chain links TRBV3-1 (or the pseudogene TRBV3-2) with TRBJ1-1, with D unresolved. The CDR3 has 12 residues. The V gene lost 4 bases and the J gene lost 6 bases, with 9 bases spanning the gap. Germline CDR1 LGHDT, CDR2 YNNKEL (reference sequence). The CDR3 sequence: CASSLSGAEAFF. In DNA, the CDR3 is TGTGCCAGCAGCCTTAGCGGGGCTGAAGCTTTCTTT.

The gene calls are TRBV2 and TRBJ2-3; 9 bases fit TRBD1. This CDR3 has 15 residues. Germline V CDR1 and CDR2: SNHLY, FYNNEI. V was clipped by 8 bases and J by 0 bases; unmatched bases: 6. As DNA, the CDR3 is TGTGCCAGCGCGCCGGGACAGGGCAGCACAGATACGCAGTATTTT. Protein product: CASAPGQGSTDTQYF.

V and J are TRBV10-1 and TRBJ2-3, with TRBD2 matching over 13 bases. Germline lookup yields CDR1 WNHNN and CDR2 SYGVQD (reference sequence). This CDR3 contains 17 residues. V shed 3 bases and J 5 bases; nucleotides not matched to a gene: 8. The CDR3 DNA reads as TGCGCCAGCAGTGATCCCGGACTAGCGGGAGTTGGAGATACGCAGTATTTT. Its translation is CASSDPGLAGVGDTQYF.

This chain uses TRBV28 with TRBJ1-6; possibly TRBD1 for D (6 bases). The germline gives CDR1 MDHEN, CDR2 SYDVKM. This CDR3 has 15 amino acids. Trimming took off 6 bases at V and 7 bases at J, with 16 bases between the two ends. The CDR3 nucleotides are TGTGCCAGCAGCCGCGACAGGTCCCCGAATTCACCCCTCCACTTT. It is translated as CASSRDRSPNSPLHF.

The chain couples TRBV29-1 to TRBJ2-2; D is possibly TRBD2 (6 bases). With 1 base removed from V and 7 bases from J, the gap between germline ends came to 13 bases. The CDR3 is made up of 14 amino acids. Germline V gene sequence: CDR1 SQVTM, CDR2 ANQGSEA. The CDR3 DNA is TGCAGCGTTGAAGGAGTTGGGGGGTTCGGGGAGCTGTTTTTT. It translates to CSVEGVGGFGELFF.

The CDR3: CASSYRDRVGYGYTF. The CDR3 DNA sequence: TGTGCCAGCAGCTACCGGGACAGGGTAGGGTATGGCTACACCTTC. The rearrangement uses TRBV11-3 and TRBJ1-2; TRBD1 agrees at 9 bases. CDR1 is SGHNT, CDR2 YENEEA, per germline. Trimming took 4 bases from V and 5 from J; bases not matched to a gene: 8. The CDR3 extends over 15 amino acids.

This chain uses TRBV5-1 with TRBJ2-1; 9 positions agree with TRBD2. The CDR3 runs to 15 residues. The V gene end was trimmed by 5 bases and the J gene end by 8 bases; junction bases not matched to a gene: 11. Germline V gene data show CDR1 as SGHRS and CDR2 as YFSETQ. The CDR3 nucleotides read TGCGCCAGCAGACCCCCGGGACTAGCAAGCGATGAGCAGTTCTTC. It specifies CASRPPGLASDEQFF.

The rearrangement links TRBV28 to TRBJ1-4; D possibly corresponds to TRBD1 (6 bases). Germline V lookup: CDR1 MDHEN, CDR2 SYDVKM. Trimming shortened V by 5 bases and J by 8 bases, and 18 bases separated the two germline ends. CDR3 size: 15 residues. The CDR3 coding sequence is TGTGCCAGCAGTCCCTCAGGGGAAATGGCGGAAAAACTGTTTTTT. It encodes CASSPSGEMAEKLFF.

CDR3 in amino acids: CASSSKTGTSSYEQYF. CDR3 nucleotides: TGTGCCAGCAGCTCCAAGACAGGGACTAGCTCCTACGAGCAGTACTTC. This sequence joins TRBV5-6 and TRBJ2-7; possible D gene TRBD2, 8 bases. V was clipped by 3 bases and J by 0 bases, with 16 bases between them. Per the germline V gene, CDR1 is SGHDT and CDR2 is YYEEEE. The CDR3 runs to 16 residues.

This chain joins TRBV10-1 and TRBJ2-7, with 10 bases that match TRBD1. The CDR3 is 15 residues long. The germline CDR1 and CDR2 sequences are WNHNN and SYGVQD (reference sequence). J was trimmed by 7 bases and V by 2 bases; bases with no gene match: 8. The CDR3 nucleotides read TGCGCCAGCAGTGAGGTCGGACAGGGGGTAAGGGAGCAGTACTTC. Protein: CASSEVGQGVREQYF.

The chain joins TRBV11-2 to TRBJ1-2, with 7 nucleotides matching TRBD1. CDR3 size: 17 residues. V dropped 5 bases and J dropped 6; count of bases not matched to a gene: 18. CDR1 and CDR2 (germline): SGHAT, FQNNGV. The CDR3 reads CASSPTLRDRGNNGYTF. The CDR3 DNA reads TGTGCCAGCAGCCCGACACTCCGGGACAGAGGAAATAATGGCTACACCTTC.

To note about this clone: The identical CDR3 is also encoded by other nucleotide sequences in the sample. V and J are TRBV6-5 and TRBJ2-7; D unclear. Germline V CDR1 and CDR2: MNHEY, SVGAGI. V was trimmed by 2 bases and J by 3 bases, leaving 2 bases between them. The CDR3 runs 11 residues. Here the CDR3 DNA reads TGTGCCAGCAGTTACCTCTACGAGCAGTACTTC. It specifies CASSYLYEQYF.

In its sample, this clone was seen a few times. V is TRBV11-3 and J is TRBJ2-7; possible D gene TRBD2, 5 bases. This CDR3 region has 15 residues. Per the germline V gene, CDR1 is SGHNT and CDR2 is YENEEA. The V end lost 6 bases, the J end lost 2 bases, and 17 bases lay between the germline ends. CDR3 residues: CASSTTTSGTYEQYF. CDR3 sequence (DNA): TGTGCCAGCAGTACTACAACCTCCGGGACCTACGAGCAGTACTTC. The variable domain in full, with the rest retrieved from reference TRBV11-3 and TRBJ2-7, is EAGVVQSPRYKIIEKKQPVAFWCNPISGHNTLYWYLQNLGQGPELLIRYENEEAVDDSQLPKDRFSAERLKGVDSTLKIQPAELGDSAVYLCASSTTTSGTYEQYFGPGTRLTVT.

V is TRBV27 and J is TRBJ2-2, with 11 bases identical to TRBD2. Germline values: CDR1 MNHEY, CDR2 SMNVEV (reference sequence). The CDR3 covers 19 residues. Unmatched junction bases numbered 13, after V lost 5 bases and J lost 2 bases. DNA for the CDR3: TGTGCCAGCAGTCCATCCCTGGGACTAGCGGTTCTTAACACCGGGGAGCTGTTTTTT. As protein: CASSPSLGLAVLNTGELFF.

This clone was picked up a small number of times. CDR3 coding DNA: TGCAGTGCTTCGGACAGCGAGCAGTACTTC. Amino acids: CSASDSEQYF. The gene calls are TRBV20-1 and TRBJ2-7, with D perhaps TRBD1 (6 bases). V dropped 5 bases and J dropped 6 bases, with 8 bases sitting between them. There are 10 residues in the CDR3. Germline CDR1 reads DFQATT; CDR2 reads SNEGSKA (reference sequence).

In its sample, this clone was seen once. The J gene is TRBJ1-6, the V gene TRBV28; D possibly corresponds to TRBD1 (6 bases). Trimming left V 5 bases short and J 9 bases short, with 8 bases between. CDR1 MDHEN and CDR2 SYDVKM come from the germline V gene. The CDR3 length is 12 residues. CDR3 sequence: CASSTGSSPLHF. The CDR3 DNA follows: TGTGCCAGCAGTACAGGGAGTTCACCCCTCCACTTT.